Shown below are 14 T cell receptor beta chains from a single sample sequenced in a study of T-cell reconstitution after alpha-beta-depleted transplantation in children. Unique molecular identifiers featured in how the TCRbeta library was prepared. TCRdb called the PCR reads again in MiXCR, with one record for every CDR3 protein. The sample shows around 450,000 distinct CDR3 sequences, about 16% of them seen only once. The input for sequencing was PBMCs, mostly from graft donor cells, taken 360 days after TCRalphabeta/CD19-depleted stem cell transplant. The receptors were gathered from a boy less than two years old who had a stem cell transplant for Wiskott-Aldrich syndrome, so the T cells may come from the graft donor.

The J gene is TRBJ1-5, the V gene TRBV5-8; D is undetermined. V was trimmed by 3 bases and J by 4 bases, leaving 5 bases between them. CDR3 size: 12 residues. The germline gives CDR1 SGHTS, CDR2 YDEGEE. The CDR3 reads CASSYLNQPQHF. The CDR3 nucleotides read TGTGCCAGCAGCTACCTGAATCAGCCCCAGCATTTT.

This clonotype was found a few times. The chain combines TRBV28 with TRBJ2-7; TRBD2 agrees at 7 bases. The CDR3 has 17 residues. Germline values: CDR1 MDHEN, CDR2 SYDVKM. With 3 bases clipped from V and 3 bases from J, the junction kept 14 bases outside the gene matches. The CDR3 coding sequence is TGTGCCAGCAGTTTCCCCCTACCGGGAGGACACAGCTACGAGCAGTACTTC. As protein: CASSFPLPGGHSYEQYF.

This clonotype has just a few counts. The DNA of the CDR3 is TGCAGTGCTAGAGATCGACGGCTAGCGGTACCTAAGACCCAGTACTTC. It is translated as CSARDRRLAVPKTQYF. This rearrangement joins TRBV20-1 to TRBJ2-5; 7 nucleotides align to TRBD2. This CDR3 comprises 16 residues. The germline V gene has CDR1 DFQATT and CDR2 SNEGSKA (reference sequence). Losses at the gene ends were 0 bases for V and 6 bases for J; bases not matched to a gene: 13.

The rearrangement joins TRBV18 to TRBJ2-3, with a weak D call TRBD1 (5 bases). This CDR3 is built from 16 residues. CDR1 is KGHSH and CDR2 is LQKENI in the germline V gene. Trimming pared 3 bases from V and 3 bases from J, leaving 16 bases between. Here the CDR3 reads CASSPLRGMWTDTQYF. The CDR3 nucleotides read TGTGCCAGCTCACCTTTAAGGGGTATGTGGACAGATACGCAGTATTTT.

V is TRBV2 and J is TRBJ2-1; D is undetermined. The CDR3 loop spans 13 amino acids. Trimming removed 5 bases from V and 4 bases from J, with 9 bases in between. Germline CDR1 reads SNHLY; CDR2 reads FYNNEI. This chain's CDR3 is CASSFLDYNEQFF. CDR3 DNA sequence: TGTGCCAGCAGTTTTTTAGATTACAATGAGCAGTTCTTC.

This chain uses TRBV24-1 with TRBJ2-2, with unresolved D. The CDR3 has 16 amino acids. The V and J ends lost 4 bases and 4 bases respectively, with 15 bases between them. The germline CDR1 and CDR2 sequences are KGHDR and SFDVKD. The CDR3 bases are TGTGCCACCAGTGAGGCCCGGCTAGACGGCACCGGGGAGCTGTTTTTT. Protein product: CATSEARLDGTGELFF.

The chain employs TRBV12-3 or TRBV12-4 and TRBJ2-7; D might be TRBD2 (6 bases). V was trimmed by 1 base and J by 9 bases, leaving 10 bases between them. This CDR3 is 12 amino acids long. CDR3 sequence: CASSLGRGRQYF. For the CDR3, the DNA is TGTGCCAGCAGTTTAGGGAGGGGCAGGCAGTACTTC.

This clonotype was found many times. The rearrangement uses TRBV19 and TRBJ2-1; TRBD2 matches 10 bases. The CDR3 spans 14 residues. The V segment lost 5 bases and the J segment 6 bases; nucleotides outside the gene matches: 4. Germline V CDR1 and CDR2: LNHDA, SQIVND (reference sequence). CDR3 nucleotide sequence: TGTGCCAGTAGTCTACTAGCGGGAACCAATGAGCAGTTCTTC. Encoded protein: CASSLLAGTNEQFF. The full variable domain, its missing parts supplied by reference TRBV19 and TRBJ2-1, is DGGITQSPKYLFRKEGQNVTLSCEQNLNHDAMYWYRQDPGQGLRLIYYSQIVNDFQKGDIAEGYSVSREKKESFPLTVTSAQKNPTAFYLCASSLLAGTNEQFFGPGTRLTVL.

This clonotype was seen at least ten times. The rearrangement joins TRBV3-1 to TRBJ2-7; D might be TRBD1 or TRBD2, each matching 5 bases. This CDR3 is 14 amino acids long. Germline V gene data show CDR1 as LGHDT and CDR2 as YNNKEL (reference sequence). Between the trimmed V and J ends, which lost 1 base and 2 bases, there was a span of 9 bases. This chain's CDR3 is CASSQAGRTYEQYF. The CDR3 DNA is TGTGCCAGCAGCCAAGCGGGACGGACCTACGAGCAGTACTTC.

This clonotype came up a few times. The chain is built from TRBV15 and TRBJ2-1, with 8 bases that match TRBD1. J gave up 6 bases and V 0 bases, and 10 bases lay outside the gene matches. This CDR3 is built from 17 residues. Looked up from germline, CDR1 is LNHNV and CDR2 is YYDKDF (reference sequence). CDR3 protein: CATSRDSGTGGSNEQFF. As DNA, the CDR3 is TGTGCCACCAGCAGAGATTCGGGGACAGGCGGTAGCAATGAGCAGTTCTTC.

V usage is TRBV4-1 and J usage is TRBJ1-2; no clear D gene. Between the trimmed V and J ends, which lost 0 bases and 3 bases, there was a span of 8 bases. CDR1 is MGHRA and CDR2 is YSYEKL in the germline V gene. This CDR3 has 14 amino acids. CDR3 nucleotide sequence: TGCGCCAGCAGCCAAGAATCGTGGGACTATGGCTACACCTTC. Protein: CASSQESWDYGYTF.

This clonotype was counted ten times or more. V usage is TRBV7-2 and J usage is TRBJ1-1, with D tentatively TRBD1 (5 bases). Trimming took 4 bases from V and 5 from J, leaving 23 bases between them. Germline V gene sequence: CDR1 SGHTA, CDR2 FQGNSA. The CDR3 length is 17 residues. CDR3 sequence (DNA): TGTGCCAGCAGCTCCCTAATTTATGTAGGGGCTAATACTGAAGCTTTCTTT. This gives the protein CASSSLIYVGANTEAFF.

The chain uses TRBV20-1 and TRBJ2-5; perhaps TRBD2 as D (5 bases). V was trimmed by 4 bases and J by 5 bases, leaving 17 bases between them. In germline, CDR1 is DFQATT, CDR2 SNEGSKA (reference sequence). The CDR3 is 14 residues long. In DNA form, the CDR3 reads TGCAGTGCTAATTTGGGCGGGTTCGGGGAGACCCAGTACTTC. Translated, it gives CSANLGGFGETQYF.

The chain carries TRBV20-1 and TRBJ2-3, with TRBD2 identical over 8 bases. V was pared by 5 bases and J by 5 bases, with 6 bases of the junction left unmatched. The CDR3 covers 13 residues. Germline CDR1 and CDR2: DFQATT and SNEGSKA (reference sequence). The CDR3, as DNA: TGCAGTGCTTTGAGCGGGAGTATAGATACGCAGTATTTT. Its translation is CSALSGSIDTQYF.